Given below is one TCR beta chain in context. The sample is drawn from a study of neoadjuvant anti-PD-1 for oral cavity cancer. Germline V lookup: CDR1 SGHVS, CDR2 FQNEAQ. The CDR3 length is 19 residues. The V end lost 1 base, the J end lost 0 bases, and 19 bases lay between the germline ends. The repertoire was sequenced with immunoSEQ multiplex PCR; TCRdb's copy has only in-frame clones and lacks some. The sample lists about 79,000 clones; more than 70% were seen once. The chain has TRBV7-8 and TRBJ2-4; D call uncertain. Sequencing was performed on PBMCs, taken before nivolumab (anti-PD-1) treatment. This TCR was sampled from a person aged 35-79 years with oral cavity squamous cell carcinoma. The CDR3 DNA sequence: TGTGCCAGCAGCTTAGTCGGTATGGAGCAGACCCTAGCCAAAAACATTCAGTACTTC. Translating gives CASSLVGMEQTLAKNIQYF.